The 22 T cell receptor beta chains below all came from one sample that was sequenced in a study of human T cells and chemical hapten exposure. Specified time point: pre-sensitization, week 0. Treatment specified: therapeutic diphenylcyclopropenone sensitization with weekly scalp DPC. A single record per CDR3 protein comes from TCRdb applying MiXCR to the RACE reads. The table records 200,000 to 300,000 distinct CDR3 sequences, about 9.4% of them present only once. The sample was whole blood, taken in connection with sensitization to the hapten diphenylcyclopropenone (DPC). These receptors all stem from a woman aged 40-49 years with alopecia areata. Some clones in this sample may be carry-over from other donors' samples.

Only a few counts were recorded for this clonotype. The CDR3 DNA reads TGTGCCAGCAGCGTATGGGGAGCGGGAGGACCCAGCTCCTACAATGAGCAGTTCTTC. This codes for CASSVWGAGGPSSYNEQFF. This chain joins TRBV9 and TRBJ2-1; 9 bases map to TRBD2. J lost 0 bases, V lost 1 base, and 11 bases had no gene match. Germline lookup yields CDR1 SGDLS and CDR2 YYNGEE. The CDR3 consists of 19 residues.

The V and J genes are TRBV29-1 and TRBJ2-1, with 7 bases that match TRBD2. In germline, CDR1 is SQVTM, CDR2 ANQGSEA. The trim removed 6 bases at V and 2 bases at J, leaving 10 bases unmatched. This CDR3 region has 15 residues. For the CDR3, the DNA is TGCAGCGTGACAAGCCCGGGAGGCGCCTACAATGAGCAGTTCTTC. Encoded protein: CSVTSPGGAYNEQFF.

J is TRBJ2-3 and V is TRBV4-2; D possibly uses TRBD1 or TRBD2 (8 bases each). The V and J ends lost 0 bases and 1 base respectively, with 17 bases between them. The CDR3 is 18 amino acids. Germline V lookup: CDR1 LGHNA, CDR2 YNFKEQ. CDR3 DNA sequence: TGTGCCAGCAGCCAAGATCGTTTAGCGGGACAGGGCACAGATACGCAGTATTTT. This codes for CASSQDRLAGQGTDTQYF.

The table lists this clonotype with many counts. The CDR3 region has the DNA TGTGCCAGCAGCTTGCAGGGTGGCAATCAGCCCCAGCATTTT. As protein: CASSLQGGNQPQHF. The rearrangement uses TRBV5-6 and TRBJ1-5; D may be TRBD1 (5 bases). Germline values: CDR1 SGHDT, CDR2 YYEEEE. This CDR3 is 14 amino acids long. V lost 1 base and J lost 2, with 7 bases in between.

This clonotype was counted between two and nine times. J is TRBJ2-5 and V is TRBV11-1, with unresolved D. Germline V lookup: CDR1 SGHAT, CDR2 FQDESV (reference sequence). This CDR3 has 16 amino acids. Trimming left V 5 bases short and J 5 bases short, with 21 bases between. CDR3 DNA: TGTGCCAGCAGCCCAGAGGTGGGAACCCCCTGGGAGACCCAGTACTTC. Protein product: CASSPEVGTPWETQYF.

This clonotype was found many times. The DNA for the CDR3 is TGTGCCAGCAGTGGGGGCAGGTCTAGCACAGATACGCAGTATTTT. It codes for CASSGGRSSTDTQYF. The rearrangement joins TRBV12-3 or TRBV12-4 to TRBJ2-3; D might be TRBD1 (6 bases). The CDR3 consists of 15 residues. The V and J ends lost 5 bases and 0 bases respectively, with 12 bases between them.

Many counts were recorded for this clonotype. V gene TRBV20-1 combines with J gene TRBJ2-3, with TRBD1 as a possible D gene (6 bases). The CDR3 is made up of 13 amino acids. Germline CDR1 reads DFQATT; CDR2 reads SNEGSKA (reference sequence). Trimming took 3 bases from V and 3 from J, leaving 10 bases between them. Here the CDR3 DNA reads TGCAGTGCTAGCGGAACAGGGACAGATACGCAGTATTTT. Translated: CSASGTGTDTQYF.

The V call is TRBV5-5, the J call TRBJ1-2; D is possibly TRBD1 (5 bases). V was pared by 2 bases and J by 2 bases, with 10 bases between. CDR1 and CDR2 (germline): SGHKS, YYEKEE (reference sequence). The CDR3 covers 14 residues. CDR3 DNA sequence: TGTGCCAGCAGCTTACCAGGGCAGAACTATGGCTACACCTTC. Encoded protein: CASSLPGQNYGYTF.

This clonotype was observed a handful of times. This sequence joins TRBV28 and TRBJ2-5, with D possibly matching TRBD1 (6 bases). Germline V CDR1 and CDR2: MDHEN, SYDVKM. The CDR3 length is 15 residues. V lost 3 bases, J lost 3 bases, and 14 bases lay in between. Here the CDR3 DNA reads TGTGCCAGCAGTTTTTCACGTACAGGGAAAGAGACCCAGTACTTC. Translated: CASSFSRTGKETQYF.

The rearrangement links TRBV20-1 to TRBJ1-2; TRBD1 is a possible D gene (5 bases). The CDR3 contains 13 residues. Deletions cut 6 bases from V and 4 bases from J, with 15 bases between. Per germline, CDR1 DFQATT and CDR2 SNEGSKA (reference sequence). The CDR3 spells CSARETASYGYTF. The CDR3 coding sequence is TGCAGTGCCAGGGAGACGGCGAGCTATGGCTACACCTTC.

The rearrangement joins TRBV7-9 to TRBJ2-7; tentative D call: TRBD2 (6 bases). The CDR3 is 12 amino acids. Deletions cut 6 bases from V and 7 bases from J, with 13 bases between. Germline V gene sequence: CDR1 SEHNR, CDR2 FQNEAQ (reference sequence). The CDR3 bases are TGTGCCAGCAGTTCGGGGGAAAGGGAGCAGTACTTC. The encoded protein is CASSSGEREQYF. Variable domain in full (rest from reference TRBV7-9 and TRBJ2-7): DTGVSQNPRHKITKRGQNVTFRCDPISEHNRLYWYRQTLGQGPEFLTYFQNEAQLEKSRLLSDRFSAERPKGSFSTLEIQRTEQGDSAMYLCASSSGEREQYFGPGTRLTVT.

CDR3 residues: CASSSSGRGEQFF. The DNA of the CDR3 is TGCGCCAGCAGCTCTAGCGGGAGAGGGGAGCAGTTCTTC. This chain connects TRBV5-1 to TRBJ2-1; 10 bases align to TRBD2. The germline CDR1 and CDR2 sequences are SGHRS and YFSETQ. The V gene end was trimmed by 3 bases and the J gene end by 10 bases; junction bases not matched to a gene: 4. This CDR3 comprises 13 residues.

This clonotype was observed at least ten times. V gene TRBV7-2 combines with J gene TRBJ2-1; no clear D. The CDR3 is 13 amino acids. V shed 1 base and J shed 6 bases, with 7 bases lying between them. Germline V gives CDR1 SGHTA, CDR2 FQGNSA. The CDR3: CASSLVKGNEQFF. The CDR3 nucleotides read TGTGCCAGCAGCTTAGTAAAGGGCAATGAGCAGTTCTTC. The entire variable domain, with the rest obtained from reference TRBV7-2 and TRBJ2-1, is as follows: GAGVSQSPSNKVTEKGKDVELRCDPISGHTALYWYRQSLGQGLEFLIYFQGNSAPDKSGLPSDRFSAERTGGSVSTLTIQRTQQEDSAVYLCASSLVKGNEQFFGPGTRLTVL.

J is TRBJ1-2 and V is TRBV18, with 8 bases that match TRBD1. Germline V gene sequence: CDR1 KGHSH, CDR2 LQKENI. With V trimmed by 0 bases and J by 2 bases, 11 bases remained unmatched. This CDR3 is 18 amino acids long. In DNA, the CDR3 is TGTGCCAGCTCACCACCCGGAGGACAGGGCCTCCCAAACTATGGCTACACCTTC. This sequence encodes CASSPPGGQGLPNYGYTF.

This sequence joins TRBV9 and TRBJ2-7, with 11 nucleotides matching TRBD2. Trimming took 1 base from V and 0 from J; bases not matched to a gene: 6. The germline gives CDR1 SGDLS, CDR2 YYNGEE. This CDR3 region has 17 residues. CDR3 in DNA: TGTGCCAGCAGCGTAAGCTCCGGGACTAGCGGCTCCTACGAGCAGTACTTC. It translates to CASSVSSGTSGSYEQYF.

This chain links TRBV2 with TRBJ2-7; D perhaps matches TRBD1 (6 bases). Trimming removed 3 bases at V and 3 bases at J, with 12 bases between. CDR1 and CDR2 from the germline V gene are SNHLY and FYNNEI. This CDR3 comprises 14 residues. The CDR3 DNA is TGTGCCAGCAGTGATTGGACAGTTGTCTACGAGCAGTACTTC. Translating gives CASSDWTVVYEQYF.

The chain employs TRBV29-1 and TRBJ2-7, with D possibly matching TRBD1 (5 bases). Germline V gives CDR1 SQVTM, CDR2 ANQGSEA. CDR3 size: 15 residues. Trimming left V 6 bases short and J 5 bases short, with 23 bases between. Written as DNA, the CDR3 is TGCAGCGTCCTCGGCGGATGGGGCTACACTAACGAGCAGTACTTC. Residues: CSVLGGWGYTNEQYF.

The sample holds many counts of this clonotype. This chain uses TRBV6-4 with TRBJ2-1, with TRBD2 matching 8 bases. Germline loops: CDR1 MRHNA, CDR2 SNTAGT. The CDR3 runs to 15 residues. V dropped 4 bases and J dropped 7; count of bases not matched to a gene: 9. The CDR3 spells CASSATSGGGNEQFF. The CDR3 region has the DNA TGTGCCAGCAGTGCTACTAGCGGAGGTGGGAATGAGCAGTTCTTC.

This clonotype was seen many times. The CDR3 here is CAITASGRYNEQFF. DNA of the CDR3: TGTGCCATCACAGCTAGCGGGCGCTACAATGAGCAGTTCTTC. The V call is TRBV10-3, the J call TRBJ2-1; 8 bases fit TRBD2. The germline V gene encodes CDR1 ENHRY and CDR2 SYGVKD. This CDR3 contains 14 residues. The ends lost 7 bases at V and 3 bases at J; junction bases unmatched: 5.

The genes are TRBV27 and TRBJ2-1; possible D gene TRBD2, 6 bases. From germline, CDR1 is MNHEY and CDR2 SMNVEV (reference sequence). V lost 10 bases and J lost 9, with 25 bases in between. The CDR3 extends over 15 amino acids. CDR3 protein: CATSHGSPQTIEQFF. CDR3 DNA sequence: TGTGCCACCTCTCACGGGAGTCCCCAAACTATTGAGCAGTTCTTC.

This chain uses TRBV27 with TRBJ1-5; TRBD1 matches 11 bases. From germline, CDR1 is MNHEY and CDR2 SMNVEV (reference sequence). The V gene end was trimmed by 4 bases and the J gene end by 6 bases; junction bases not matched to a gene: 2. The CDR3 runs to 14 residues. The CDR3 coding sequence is TGTGCCAGCAGTTCAGGACAGGGGGCTCAGCCCCAGCATTTT. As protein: CASSSGQGAQPQHF.

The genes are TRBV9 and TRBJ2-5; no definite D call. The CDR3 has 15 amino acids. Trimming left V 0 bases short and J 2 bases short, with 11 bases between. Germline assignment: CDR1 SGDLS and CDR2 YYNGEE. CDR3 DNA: TGTGCCAGCAGCGTAGGCCACGGAACACAAGAGACCCAGTACTTC. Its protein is CASSVGHGTQETQYF.